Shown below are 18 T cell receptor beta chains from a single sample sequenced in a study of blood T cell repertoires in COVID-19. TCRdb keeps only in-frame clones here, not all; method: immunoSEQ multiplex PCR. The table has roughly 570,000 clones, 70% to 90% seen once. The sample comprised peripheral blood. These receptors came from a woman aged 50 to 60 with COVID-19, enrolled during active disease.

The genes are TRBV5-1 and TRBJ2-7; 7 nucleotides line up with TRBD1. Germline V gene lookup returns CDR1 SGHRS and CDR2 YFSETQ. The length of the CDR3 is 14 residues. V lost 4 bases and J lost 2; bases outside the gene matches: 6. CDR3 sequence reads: CASSMRQGPYEQYF. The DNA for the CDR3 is TGCGCCAGCAGCATGCGACAGGGCCCCTACGAGCAGTACTTC. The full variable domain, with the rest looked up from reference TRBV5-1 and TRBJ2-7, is KAGVTQTPRYLIKTRGQQVTLSCSPISGHRSVSWYQQTPGQGLQFLFEYFSETQRNKGNFPGRFSGRQFSNSRSEMNVSTLELGDSALYLCASSMRQGPYEQYFGPGTRLTVT.

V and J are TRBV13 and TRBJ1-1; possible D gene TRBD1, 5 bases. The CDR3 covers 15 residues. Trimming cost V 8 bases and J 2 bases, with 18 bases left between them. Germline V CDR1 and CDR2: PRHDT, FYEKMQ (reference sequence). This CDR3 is CASRFIGTPNTEAFF. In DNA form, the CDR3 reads TGTGCCAGCCGATTCATAGGGACTCCCAACACTGAAGCTTTCTTT. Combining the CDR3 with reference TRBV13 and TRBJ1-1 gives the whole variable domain AAGVIQSPRHLIKEKRETATLKCYPIPRHDTVYWYQQGPGQDPQFLISFYEKMQSDKGSIPDRFSAQQFSDYHSELNMSSLELGDSALYFCASRFIGTPNTEAFFGQGTRLTVV.

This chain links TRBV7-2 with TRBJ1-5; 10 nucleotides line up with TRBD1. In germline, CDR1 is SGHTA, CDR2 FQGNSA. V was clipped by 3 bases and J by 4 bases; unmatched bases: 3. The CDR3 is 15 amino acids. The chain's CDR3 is CASSFRTGGNQPQHF. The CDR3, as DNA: TGTGCCAGCAGCTTTAGGACAGGGGGAAATCAGCCCCAGCATTTT.

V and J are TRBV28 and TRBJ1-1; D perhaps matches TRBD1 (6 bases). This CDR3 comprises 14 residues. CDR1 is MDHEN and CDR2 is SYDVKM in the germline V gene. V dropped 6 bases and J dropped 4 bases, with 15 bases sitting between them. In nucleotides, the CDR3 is TGTGCCAGCAGGCCACAGGGTCCGGGCACTGAAGCTTTCTTT. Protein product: CASRPQGPGTEAFF.

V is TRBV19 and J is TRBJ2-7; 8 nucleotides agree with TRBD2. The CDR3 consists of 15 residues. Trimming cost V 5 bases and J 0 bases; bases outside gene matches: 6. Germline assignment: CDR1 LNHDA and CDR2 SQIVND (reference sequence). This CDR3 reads CASSPAGLGSYEQYF. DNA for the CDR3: TGTGCCAGTAGTCCTGCGGGACTAGGCTCCTACGAGCAGTACTTC.

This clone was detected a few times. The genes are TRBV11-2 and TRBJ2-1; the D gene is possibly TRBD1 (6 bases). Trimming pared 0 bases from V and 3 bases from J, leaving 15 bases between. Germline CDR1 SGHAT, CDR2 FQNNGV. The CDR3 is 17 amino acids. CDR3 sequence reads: CASSLESIGRGYNEQFF. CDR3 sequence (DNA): TGTGCCAGCAGCTTAGAAAGTATCGGCAGGGGCTACAATGAGCAGTTCTTC.

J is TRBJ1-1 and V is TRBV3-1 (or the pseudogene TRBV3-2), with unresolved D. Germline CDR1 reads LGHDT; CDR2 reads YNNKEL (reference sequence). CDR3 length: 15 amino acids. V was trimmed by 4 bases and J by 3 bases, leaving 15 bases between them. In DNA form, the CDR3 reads TGTGCCAGCAGCCGGTCGGGCCTCGGGGACACTGAAGCTTTCTTT. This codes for CASSRSGLGDTEAFF.

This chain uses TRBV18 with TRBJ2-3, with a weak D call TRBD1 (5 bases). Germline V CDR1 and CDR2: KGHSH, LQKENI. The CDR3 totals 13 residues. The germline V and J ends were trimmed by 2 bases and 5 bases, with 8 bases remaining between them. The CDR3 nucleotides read TGTGCCAGCTCACCAGACAGCCGAGATACGCAGTATTTT. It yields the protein CASSPDSRDTQYF.

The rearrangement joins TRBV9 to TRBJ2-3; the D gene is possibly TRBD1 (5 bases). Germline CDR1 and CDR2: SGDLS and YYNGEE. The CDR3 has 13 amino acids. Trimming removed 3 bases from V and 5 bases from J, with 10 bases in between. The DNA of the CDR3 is TGTGCCAGCAGCGGCTTCCAGGGAGATACGCAGTATTTT. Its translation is CASSGFQGDTQYF.

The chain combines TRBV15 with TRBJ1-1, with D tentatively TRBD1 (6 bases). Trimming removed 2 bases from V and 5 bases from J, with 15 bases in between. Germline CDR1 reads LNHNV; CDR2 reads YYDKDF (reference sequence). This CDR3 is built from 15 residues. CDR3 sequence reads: CATSRPHTGLTEAFF. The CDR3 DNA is TGTGCCACCAGCAGACCCCATACAGGGTTGACTGAAGCTTTCTTT.

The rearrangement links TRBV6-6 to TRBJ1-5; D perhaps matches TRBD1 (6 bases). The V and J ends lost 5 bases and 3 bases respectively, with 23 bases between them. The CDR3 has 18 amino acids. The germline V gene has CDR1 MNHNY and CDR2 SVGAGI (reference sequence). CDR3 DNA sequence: TGTGCCAGCAGTCCCTCAAGAGGGGCAGGGGCTTACAATCAGCCCCAGCATTTT. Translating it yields CASSPSRGAGAYNQPQHF.

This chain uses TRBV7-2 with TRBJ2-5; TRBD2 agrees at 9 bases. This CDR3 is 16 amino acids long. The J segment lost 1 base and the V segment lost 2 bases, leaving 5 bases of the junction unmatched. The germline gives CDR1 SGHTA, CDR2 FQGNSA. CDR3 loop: CASSLWDSGGQETQYF. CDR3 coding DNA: TGTGCCAGCAGCTTATGGGATAGCGGGGGCCAAGAGACCCAGTACTTC.

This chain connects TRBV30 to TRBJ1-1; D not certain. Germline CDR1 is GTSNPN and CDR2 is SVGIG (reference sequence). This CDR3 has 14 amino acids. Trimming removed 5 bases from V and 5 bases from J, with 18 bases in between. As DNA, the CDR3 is TGTGCCTGGGGTCCCCTAGCCGCGGGGACTGAAGCTTTCTTT. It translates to CAWGPLAAGTEAFF.

CDR3 in amino acids: CASSLVAGGNEKLFF. CDR3 nucleotide sequence: TGTGCCAGCAGCTTAGTTGCAGGGGGGAATGAAAAACTGTTTTTT. The V call is TRBV7-9, the J call TRBJ1-4; 7 positions agree with TRBD1. V was clipped by 1 base and J by 5 bases; unmatched bases: 4. Germline V lookup: CDR1 SEHNR, CDR2 FQNEAQ (reference sequence). The CDR3 extends over 15 amino acids.

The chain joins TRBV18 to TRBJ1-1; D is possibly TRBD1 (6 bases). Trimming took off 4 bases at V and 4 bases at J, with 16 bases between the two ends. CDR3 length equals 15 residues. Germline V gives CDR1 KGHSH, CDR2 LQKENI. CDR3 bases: TGTGCCAGCTCACATGGGGTCGGACAGACCACTGAAGCTTTCTTT. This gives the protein CASSHGVGQTTEAFF.

The CDR3 loop is CASSAQGSGGEQFF. DNA of the CDR3: TGTGCCAGCAGCGCGCAGGGTTCGGGGGGTGAGCAGTTCTTC. The chain is built from TRBV9 and TRBJ2-1, with 7 bases fitting TRBD2. The CDR3 covers 14 residues. Germline V gene data show CDR1 as SGDLS and CDR2 as YYNGEE. After removal of 3 bases from V and 9 bases from J, the junction contained 9 bases not matched to a gene.

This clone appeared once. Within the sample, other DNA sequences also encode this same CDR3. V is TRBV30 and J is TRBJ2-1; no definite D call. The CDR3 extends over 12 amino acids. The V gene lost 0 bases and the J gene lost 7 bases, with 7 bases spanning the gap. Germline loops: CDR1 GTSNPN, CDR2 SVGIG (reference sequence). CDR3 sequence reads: CAWSVIGNEQFF. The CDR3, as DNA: TGTGCCTGGAGTGTCATCGGGAATGAGCAGTTCTTC.

The CDR3 DNA reads TGTGCCAGCAGCTACCGACCCGGATTGCAGGGGAGAGAGACCCAGTACTTC. As protein: CASSYRPGLQGRETQYF. The genes are TRBV5-4 and TRBJ2-5; D might be TRBD1 (6 bases). The CDR3 length is 17 residues. CDR1 SGHNT and CDR2 YYREEE come from the germline V gene (reference sequence). Between the trimmed V and J ends, which lost 3 bases and 4 bases, there was a span of 22 bases.